Listed here are 28 T cell receptor beta chains from one sample, sequenced in a study of T cell repertoires in cytomegalovirus infection. These receptors' antigens are unknown. TCRdb fed the reads into MiXCR, producing one record per CDR3 protein. Among 360,000 or so distinct CDR3 sequences listed, 34% were seen once. Specimen: cultured PBMCs, collected from culture after CMV antigen stimulation. The receptors shown here come from a human donor in good health (CMV status not recorded). Some clones in this sample may be carry-over from other donors' samples.

The chain recombines TRBV7-9 with TRBJ2-5; 10 bases line up with TRBD1. The length of the CDR3 is 14 residues. V dropped 7 bases and J dropped 5; count of bases not matched to a gene: 7. Germline V gene sequence: CDR1 SEHNR, CDR2 FQNEAQ (reference sequence). The CDR3 DNA reads TGTGCCAGCAACCCTTTGGGACAGGGGGAGACCCAGTACTTC. It yields the protein CASNPLGQGETQYF.

On this clonotype itself: An end of the junction differs from the germline gene, which may be a read error. The V call is TRBV7-2, the J call TRBJ1-1; 7 positions agree with TRBD1. This CDR3 comprises 12 residues. Germline-derived CDR1 and CDR2 are SGHTA and FQGNSA. The CDR3 protein is CASSLATGTVSF. CDR3 in DNA: TGTGCCAGCAGCTTAGCAACCGGGACAGTGAGTTTT.

The chain is built from TRBV7-9 and TRBJ2-2; tentatively, D is TRBD1 or TRBD2 (6 bases each). CDR3 length: 14 amino acids. V dropped 4 bases and J dropped 6 bases, with 12 bases sitting between them. CDR1 is SEHNR and CDR2 is FQNEAQ in the germline V gene (reference sequence). The chain's CDR3 is CASSYPGEAGELFF. The CDR3 DNA sequence: TGTGCCAGCAGCTACCCAGGGGAGGCCGGGGAGCTGTTTTTT.

The J gene is TRBJ2-1, the V gene TRBV5-6, with 12 nucleotides matching TRBD2. This CDR3 contains 15 residues. Germline CDR1 is SGHDT and CDR2 is YYEEEE. V lost 3 bases and J lost 8; bases outside the gene matches: 6. This CDR3 reads CASSSLAGGFDEQFF. The CDR3 nucleotides read TGTGCCAGCAGCTCCCTAGCGGGAGGGTTTGATGAGCAGTTCTTC. Complete variable domain (other parts from reference TRBV5-6 and TRBJ2-1): DAGVTQSPTHLIKTRGQQVTLRCSPKSGHDTVSWYQQALGQGPQFIFQYYEEEERQRGNFPDRFSGHQFPNYSSELNVNALLLGDSALYLCASSSLAGGFDEQFFGPGTRLTVL.

This clonotype was recorded many times. V and J are TRBV30 and TRBJ2-1; D gene ambiguous. The CDR3 has 11 residues. V was shortened by 4 bases and J by 4 bases, with 5 bases between the two germline ends. CDR1 GTSNPN and CDR2 SVGIG come from the germline V gene (reference sequence). Written as DNA, the CDR3 is TGTGCCTGGACGCATTACAATGAGCAGTTCTTC. It specifies CAWTHYNEQFF.

This chain's CDR3 is CASSHLVGRGLAGGQAYEQYF. The CDR3 bases are TGTGCCAGCAGCCACTTAGTTGGACGGGGACTAGCGGGAGGCCAGGCCTACGAGCAGTACTTC. The chain has TRBV14 and TRBJ2-7, with 15 bases matching TRBD2. CDR1 and CDR2 from the germline V gene are SGHDN and FVKESK. The CDR3 covers 21 residues. V trimming: 3 bases; J trimming: 2 bases; junction bases outside the gene matches: 17.

The V call is TRBV20-1, the J call TRBJ2-7; 12 bases fit TRBD1. CDR1 DFQATT and CDR2 SNEGSKA come from the germline V gene (reference sequence). J gave up 6 bases and V 0 bases, and 6 bases lay outside the gene matches. The CDR3 is 15 residues long. The CDR3 region is CSARDRGTGGGEQYF. The CDR3 DNA reads as TGCAGTGCTAGAGATCGGGGGACAGGGGGCGGCGAGCAGTACTTC.

The J gene is TRBJ2-5, the V gene TRBV24-1; no firm D call. The V end was cut by 2 bases, the J end by 2 bases, with 8 bases between. CDR1 and CDR2 from the germline V gene are KGHDR and SFDVKD. This CDR3 region has 14 residues. CDR3 sequence: CATSDWAAQETQYF. The CDR3, as DNA: TGTGCCACCAGTGATTGGGCAGCGCAAGAGACCCAGTACTTC.

This clonotype was seen just once. The chain employs TRBV7-6 and TRBJ1-6; 10 nucleotides align to TRBD1. The CDR3 is 15 amino acids. V shed 5 bases and J 8 bases; nucleotides not matched to a gene: 6. Germline CDR1 is SGHVS and CDR2 is FNYEAQ. The CDR3 sequence is CASSPRQGADSPLHF. Written as DNA, the CDR3 is TGTGCCAGCAGCCCCAGACAGGGGGCAGATTCACCCCTCCACTTT.

A single count supports this clonotype. The J gene is TRBJ1-1, the V gene TRBV12-3 or TRBV12-4, with a possible D match to TRBD1 (6 bases). There are 13 residues in the CDR3. Trimming cost V 11 bases and J 5 bases, with 18 bases left between them. DNA of the CDR3: TGTGCCGCCCGGCGGGGGGGGCAAACTGAAGCTTTCTTT. Its translation: CAARRGGQTEAFF.

There are a few counts of this clonotype. This chain connects TRBV6-2 or TRBV6-3 to TRBJ2-1; TRBD2 aligns across 10 bases. This CDR3 spans 16 amino acids. The germline V gene has CDR1 MNHEY and CDR2 SVGEGT. The J segment lost 7 bases and the V segment lost 6 bases, leaving 12 bases of the junction unmatched. As DNA, the CDR3 is TGTGCCAGCAGAACCGGACTAGCGGTAGCCCAAAATGAGCAGTTCTTC. Its translation is CASRTGLAVAQNEQFF.

The chain carries TRBV12-3 or TRBV12-4 and TRBJ2-5; 8 bases agree with TRBD1. The CDR3 totals 15 residues. Trimming cost V 8 bases and J 6 bases; bases outside gene matches: 14. Here the CDR3 reads CASGAGTGTKKTQYF. The CDR3 DNA sequence: TGTGCCAGCGGGGCCGGGACAGGCACTAAGAAGACCCAGTACTTC.

The chain links TRBV5-1 to TRBJ2-6, with TRBD1 matching over 8 bases. Trimming cost V 4 bases and J 2 bases; bases outside gene matches: 2. Per the germline V gene, CDR1 is SGHRS and CDR2 is YFSETQ. This CDR3 region has 15 residues. CDR3 sequence reads: CASSLGQAGANVLTF. The CDR3 region has the DNA TGCGCCAGCAGCCTGGGACAGGCTGGGGCCAACGTCCTGACTTTC.

The chain has TRBV27 and TRBJ1-4; TRBD1 is a possible D gene (5 bases). The CDR3 spans 18 residues. The V gene's germline CDR1 is MNHEY and CDR2 SMNVEV (reference sequence). The V gene lost 3 bases and the J gene lost 0 bases, with 17 bases spanning the gap. The CDR3 loop is CASSFRRNLGATNEKLFF. The CDR3 nucleotides are TGTGCCAGCAGTTTTCGGCGGAACTTGGGGGCAACTAATGAAAAACTGTTTTTT.

This clonotype was seen only a few times. The J gene is TRBJ2-1, the V gene TRBV6-2 or TRBV6-3; D tentatively reads TRBD1 or TRBD2 (6 bases each). The CDR3 spans 13 residues. V was cut by 4 bases and J by 7 bases, with 11 bases left in between. CDR1 and CDR2 from the germline V gene are MNHEY and SVGEGT. CDR3 in amino acids: CASSFTGRNEQFF. The CDR3 bases are TGTGCCAGCAGTTTCACAGGGAGGAATGAGCAGTTCTTC.

This clonotype appeared a few times. J is TRBJ2-3 and V is TRBV10-3, with D hard to call. The V and J ends lost 4 bases and 2 bases respectively, with 10 bases between them. Germline V gene lookup returns CDR1 ENHRY and CDR2 SYGVKD. The CDR3 consists of 14 residues. In DNA form, the CDR3 reads TGTGCCATCAGTGTCCGAGAATCCACAGATACGCAGTATTTT. Protein: CAISVRESTDTQYF.

V usage is TRBV4-3 and J usage is TRBJ2-5; tentative D call: TRBD1 (5 bases). The CDR3 has 14 amino acids. V was cut by 1 base and J by 5 bases, with 11 bases left in between. Germline CDR1 reads LGHNA; CDR2 reads YSLEER. CDR3 bases: TGCGCCAGCAGCCAAGGGTCCAGGGCCGAGACCCAGTACTTC. Protein product: CASSQGSRAETQYF.

The sample holds a few counts of this clonotype. V gene TRBV25-1 combines with J gene TRBJ2-2; weak D call: TRBD1 (6 bases). Trimming stripped 3 bases from V and 3 bases from J, with 14 bases between. The germline gives CDR1 MGHDK, CDR2 SYGVNS. The CDR3 covers 16 residues. For the CDR3, the DNA is TGTGCCAGCAGTGAGCTACAGGGATCGTACACCGGGGAGCTGTTTTTT. It specifies CASSELQGSYTGELFF.

The gene calls are TRBV20-1 and TRBJ2-7; D unclear. Trimming shortened V by 0 bases and J by 0 bases, and 9 bases separated the two germline ends. The germline V gene encodes CDR1 DFQATT and CDR2 SNEGSKA (reference sequence). This CDR3 is built from 14 residues. DNA of the CDR3: TGCAGTGCTAGAGATCCCCAGTCCTCCTACGAGCAGTACTTC. Translating it yields CSARDPQSSYEQYF.

DNA for the CDR3: TGTGCCAGGGGGTCGTACAATGAGCAGTTCTTC. It encodes CARGSYNEQFF. The chain has TRBV6-8 and TRBJ2-1; no reliable D call. V was shortened by 9 bases and J by 4 bases, with 7 bases between the two germline ends. This CDR3 has 11 amino acids. The germline CDR1 and CDR2 sequences are MNHGY and SAAAGT.

The genes are TRBV7-2 and TRBJ2-2; the match to TRBD1 covers 10 bases. Germline V lookup: CDR1 SGHTA, CDR2 FQGNSA. The length of the CDR3 is 17 residues. Trimming took 5 bases from V and 0 from J; bases not matched to a gene: 6. In nucleotides, the CDR3 is TGTGCCAGCAGCCGGCCCGGGACAGGGGCGAACACCGGGGAGCTGTTTTTT. Amino acid sequence: CASSRPGTGANTGELFF.

This clonotype was counted at least ten times. The V call is TRBV7-9, the J call TRBJ2-3; TRBD1 matches 9 bases. The V gene end was trimmed by 6 bases and the J gene end by 4 bases; junction bases not matched to a gene: 11. Germline values: CDR1 SEHNR, CDR2 FQNEAQ (reference sequence). CDR3 length: 16 amino acids. As DNA, the CDR3 is TGTGCCAGCAGTCGTAGACCGGGACAGGGTTCAGATACGCAGTATTTT. This codes for CASSRRPGQGSDTQYF.

J is TRBJ1-5 and V is TRBV29-1, with D uncertain. Trimming removed 6 bases from V and 2 bases from J, with 14 bases in between. Germline CDR1 SQVTM, CDR2 ANQGSEA. This CDR3 region has 14 residues. The CDR3: CSVVGPEGNQPQHF. The CDR3 coding sequence is TGCAGCGTCGTCGGCCCGGAGGGCAATCAGCCCCAGCATTTT. The entire variable domain, with the rest obtained from reference TRBV29-1 and TRBJ1-5, is as follows: SAVISQKPSRDICQRGTSLTIQCQVDSQVTMMFWYRQQPGQSLTLIATANQGSEATYESGFVIDKFPISRPNLTFSTLTVSNMSPEDSSIYLCSVVGPEGNQPQHFGDGTRLSIL.

The V call is TRBV7-3, the J call TRBJ2-3, with TRBD2 identical over 7 bases. The CDR3 loop spans 15 amino acids. Trimming removed 2 bases from V and 4 bases from J; junction bases left unmatched: 6. From germline, CDR1 is SGHTA and CDR2 FQGTGA. The CDR3 nucleotides read TGTGCCAGCAGCTTATTGCCGGGAGGCCCAGATACGCAGTATTTT. It encodes CASSLLPGGPDTQYF.

The chain combines TRBV12-3 or TRBV12-4 with TRBJ1-1; no definite D call. The CDR3 totals 11 residues. Trimming removed 7 bases from V and 2 bases from J, with 5 bases in between. The CDR3 spells CASTFNTEAFF. CDR3 sequence (DNA): TGTGCCAGCACCTTCAACACTGAAGCTTTCTTT.

The chain uses TRBV28 and TRBJ2-7; perhaps TRBD2 as D (5 bases). This CDR3 has 12 amino acids. Germline CDR1 MDHEN, CDR2 SYDVKM. Trimming pared 6 bases from V and 4 bases from J, leaving 10 bases between. The CDR3 is CASREEGYEQYF. CDR3 in DNA: TGTGCCAGCAGAGAAGAGGGTTACGAGCAGTACTTC.

The chain joins TRBV25-1 to TRBJ1-2; D remains ambiguous. The CDR3 runs 12 residues. The germline V gene encodes CDR1 MGHDK and CDR2 SYGVNS. V lost 2 bases and J lost 7, with 8 bases in between. CDR3: CASSEPFVGYTF. The CDR3 bases are TGTGCCAGCAGTGAACCCTTTGTTGGCTACACCTTC.

This chain joins TRBV5-5 and TRBJ1-3; D call uncertain. Per the germline V gene, CDR1 is SGHKS and CDR2 is YYEKEE (reference sequence). The CDR3 runs 14 residues. V lost 2 bases and J 3 bases, leaving 9 bases between the germline ends. The CDR3 protein is CASSLVVVGNTIYF. The DNA for the CDR3 is TGTGCCAGCAGCTTAGTTGTGGTTGGAAACACCATATATTTT.